The clone carrying this T cell receptor beta chain was counted a few times. Its antigen is unknown. CDR1 and CDR2 from the germline V gene are SEHNR and FQNEAQ (reference sequence). The CDR3 consists of 15 residues. J was trimmed by 7 bases and V by 0 bases; bases with no gene match: 6. The record originates from a study of beta chain features in type 1 diabetes. Study-wide points: Among patients with Type 1 diabetes, TCRB CDR3s were moderately but significantly shorter in every one of the four CD4+ subsets.

Since all of the isolated RNA was reverse transcribed, expressed TCRB transcripts were what got sequenced. Naive, central memory and regulatory T cell samples yielded around 3.9 million reads on average. Method: immunoSEQ multiplex PCR; TCRdb's copy keeps in-frame clones and lacks some. The sample has more than 250,000 clones, 20% seen once; the top ten hold 0.028%. The chain uses TRBV7-9 and TRBJ2-1; TRBD2 matches at 7 bases. This clonotype was sampled from a woman in her thirties or forties with type 1 diabetes. The specimen was naive CD4+ T cells from blood. CDR3 loop: CASSLARGGWNEQFF. The DNA for the CDR3 is TGTGCCAGCAGCTTAGCCCGGGGAGGGTGGAATGAGCAGTTCTTC. The entire variable domain, with the rest obtained from reference TRBV7-9 and TRBJ2-1, is as follows: DTGVSQNPRHKITKRGQNVTFRCDPISEHNRLYWYRQTLGQGPEFLTYFQNEAQLEKSRLLSDRFSAERPKGSFSTLEIQRTEQGDSAMYLCASSLARGGWNEQFFGPGTRLTVL.